These 19 T cell receptor beta chains came from one sample sequenced in a study of a mutant IDH1 vaccine in newly diagnosed glioma. The table came from immunoSEQ multiplex PCR; TCRdb's copy has only in-frame clones and leaves some out. This sample has 85,000 to 100,000 clones, with roughly 90% found just once. Time point in this sample: baseline, week 1 (first vaccination visit). The sample's treatment: pre-vaccination baseline after standard-of-care therapy. The starting material was PBMCs, obtained from a glioma patient treated with radiotherapy, temozolomide or both. The origin of the receptors is a woman between 45 and 65 years old with glioma.

The gene calls are TRBV15 and TRBJ2-7, with 9 bases that match TRBD2. The CDR3 has 19 amino acids. V lost 2 bases and J lost 2; bases outside the gene matches: 16. CDR1 LNHNV and CDR2 YYDKDF come from the germline V gene (reference sequence). In nucleotides, the CDR3 is TGTGCCACCAGCAGAAGACAGGGCTATAGCGGGAGCTCGACCTACGAGCAGTACTTC. This translates into CATSRRQGYSGSSTYEQYF.

The chain couples TRBV11-2 to TRBJ2-1, with D tentatively TRBD2 (5 bases). CDR1 SGHAT and CDR2 FQNNGV come from the germline V gene. CDR3 size: 16 residues. Trimming removed 1 base at V and 0 bases at J, with 10 bases between. CDR3 in amino acids: CASSLAGSSSYNEQFF. CDR3 bases: TGTGCCAGCAGCTTAGCGGGAAGCAGCTCCTACAATGAGCAGTTCTTC.

CDR3 sequence reads: CSAVRLAGGTDTQYF. DNA of the CDR3: TGCAGCGCAGTGAGATTAGCGGGAGGCACAGATACGCAGTATTTT. The gene calls are TRBV29-1 and TRBJ2-3; 9 nucleotides match TRBD2. V was pared by 7 bases and J by 1 base, with 9 bases of the junction left unmatched. Germline CDR1 and CDR2: SQVTM and ANQGSEA. This CDR3 region has 15 residues.

As regards this clone: Other DNA sequences in the sample encode the same CDR3. The V call is TRBV18, the J call TRBJ2-3, with D unclear. Germline loops: CDR1 KGHSH, CDR2 LQKENI. The germline V and J ends were trimmed by 0 bases and 3 bases, with 1 base remaining between them. This CDR3 contains 12 residues. The DNA of the CDR3 is TGTGCCAGCTCACCACCGACAGATACGCAGTATTTT. Translation: CASSPPTDTQYF.

The J gene is TRBJ2-7, the V gene TRBV10-2, with 12 positions matching TRBD2. The germline CDR1 and CDR2 sequences are WSHSY and SAAADI. The V and J ends lost 2 bases and 7 bases, in that order; junction bases with no gene match: 12. This CDR3 comprises 17 residues. Here the CDR3 reads CASSEVELAGGPWEQYF. DNA of the CDR3: TGCGCCAGCAGTGAGGTGGAACTAGCGGGAGGTCCTTGGGAGCAGTACTTC.

This clone was seen a few times. The chain joins TRBV5-4 to TRBJ2-5, with 8 nucleotides matching TRBD2. The DNA end lines up better with TRBJ2-7; the J call may be wrong. Germline-derived CDR1 and CDR2 are SGHNT and YYREEE (reference sequence). The CDR3 is made up of 17 amino acids. The CDR3 here is CASSPRGGGGSSYEQYF. Here the CDR3 DNA reads TGTGCCAGCAGCCCCCGGGGGGGAGGAGGGTCCTCCTACGAGCAGTACTTC.

J is TRBJ2-5 and V is TRBV10-3; D possibly corresponds to TRBD2 (6 bases). The CDR3 is made up of 13 amino acids. Deletions cut 9 bases from V and 5 bases from J, with 16 bases between. Germline CDR1 ENHRY, CDR2 SYGVKD. CDR3 bases: TGTGCCATACGACTAGGCAGAGGGGAGACCCAGTACTTC. It is translated as CAIRLGRGETQYF.

The genes are TRBV9 and TRBJ2-3; D possibly matches TRBD1 or TRBD2 (5 bases each). V was trimmed by 4 bases and J by 6 bases, leaving 15 bases between them. CDR3 length equals 14 residues. The germline V gene encodes CDR1 SGDLS and CDR2 YYNGEE. The CDR3 DNA sequence: TGTGCCAGCAGCCCCCGGGACCCGGGGGATACGCAGTATTTT. Residues: CASSPRDPGDTQYF.

The gene calls are TRBV2 and TRBJ2-7; D is unresolved. Trimming took 3 bases from V and 3 from J, leaving 9 bases between them. The germline CDR1 and CDR2 sequences are SNHLY and FYNNEI. This CDR3 has 13 amino acids. The CDR3 spells CASSDRTYYEQYF. The CDR3 DNA follows: TGTGCCAGCAGTGACAGAACCTACTACGAGCAGTACTTC.

The CDR3 protein is CASSSVDWYSREDDTQYF. In nucleotides, the CDR3 is TGTGCCAGCAGCTCAGTGGACTGGTACAGCCGGGAGGACGATACGCAGTATTTT. The chain has TRBV7-8 and TRBJ2-3; TRBD2 matches at 7 bases. The CDR3 contains 18 residues. CDR1 is SGHVS, CDR2 FQNEAQ, per germline. With 4 bases clipped from V and 6 bases from J, the junction kept 19 bases outside the gene matches.

The chain employs TRBV11-2 and TRBJ2-1; 10 bases fit TRBD2. The CDR3 spans 17 residues. The germline CDR1 and CDR2 sequences are SGHAT and FQNNGV. The ends lost 5 bases at V and 10 bases at J; junction bases unmatched: 17. This CDR3 reads CASSPWTSGVGRSEQFF. The CDR3 DNA is TGTGCCAGCAGCCCCTGGACTAGCGGCGTCGGGCGCTCAGAGCAGTTCTTC.

The V and J genes are TRBV30 and TRBJ2-7; D is perhaps TRBD2 (6 bases). V lost 3 bases and J 4 bases, leaving 13 bases between the germline ends. The CDR3 has 13 residues. Germline V gives CDR1 GTSNPN, CDR2 SVGIG (reference sequence). In DNA, the CDR3 is TGTGCCTGGAGGGGGGTCGGAGGGTACGAGCAGTACTTC. This gives the protein CAWRGVGGYEQYF. Together with reference TRBV30 and TRBJ2-7, the CDR3 gives the full variable domain: SQTIHQWPATLVQPVGSPLSLECTVEGTSNPNLYWYRQAAGRGLQLLFYSVGIGQISSEVPQNLSASRPQDRQFILSSKKLLLSDSGFYLCAWRGVGGYEQYFGPGTRLTVT.

Note on this clone: The junction does not match germline at one end; this may be a read error. This rearrangement joins TRBV19 to TRBJ1-2, with 8 positions matching TRBD1. Germline V gene sequence: CDR1 LNHDA, CDR2 SQIVND (reference sequence). The CDR3 extends over 14 amino acids. The CDR3 coding sequence is TGTGCCAGTAGTACGGACAGGGCTAACCATGGCTACACCTTC. Translated, it gives CASSTDRANHGYTF.

The CDR3 is CATRNTRAHRDRFYPSEKLFF. DNA of the CDR3: TGTGCCACTCGTAATACTCGGGCACACCGGGACAGGTTCTACCCTTCTGAAAAACTGTTTTTT. The rearrangement joins TRBV19 to TRBJ1-4; TRBD1 aligns across 8 bases. The germline V gene encodes CDR1 LNHDA and CDR2 SQIVND (reference sequence). The CDR3 has 21 residues. V was pared by 10 bases and J by 7 bases, with 32 bases of the junction left unmatched. The full variable domain, rest sourced from reference TRBV19 and TRBJ1-4, is DGGITQSPKYLFRKEGQNVTLSCEQNLNHDAMYWYRQDPGQGLRLIYYSQIVNDFQKGDIAEGYSVSREKKESFPLTVTSAQKNPTAFYLCATRNTRAHRDRFYPSEKLFFGSGTQLSVL.

The genes are TRBV5-1 and TRBJ2-7; D remains unclear. This CDR3 spans 13 amino acids. Trimming took off 5 bases at V and 0 bases at J, with 9 bases between the two ends. Germline CDR1 SGHRS, CDR2 YFSETQ. The CDR3 coding sequence is TGCGCCAGCAGAAAAGCAAGCTCCTACGAGCAGTACTTC. The encoded protein is CASRKASSYEQYF.

The genes are TRBV5-5 and TRBJ2-5, with 7 bases fitting TRBD2. The CDR3 length is 16 residues. Germline-derived CDR1 and CDR2 are SGHKS and YYEKEE (reference sequence). Unmatched junction bases numbered 13, after V lost 4 bases and J lost 4 bases. CDR3 region: CASSKGLSSKGETQYF. Written as DNA, the CDR3 is TGTGCCAGCAGCAAGGGACTATCTTCCAAGGGAGAGACCCAGTACTTC.

The genes are TRBV27 and TRBJ2-7, with a possible D match to TRBD2 (5 bases). Germline CDR1 reads MNHEY; CDR2 reads SMNVEV (reference sequence). V was cut by 6 bases and J by 1 base, with 16 bases left in between. This CDR3 comprises 15 residues. This chain's CDR3 is CASSPPGLPSYEQYF. The CDR3, as DNA: TGTGCCAGCAGCCCCCCCGGACTCCCTTCCTACGAGCAGTACTTC.

The J gene is TRBJ2-7, the V gene TRBV5-1; 7 bases are shared with TRBD2. With V trimmed by 0 bases and J by 3 bases, 6 bases remained unmatched. Germline CDR1 SGHRS, CDR2 YFSETQ. The CDR3 sequence is 15 residues long. In DNA form, the CDR3 reads TGCGCCAGCAGCTTGGGCGGGAGCCGGGACTACGAGCAGTACTTC. Translating it yields CASSLGGSRDYEQYF.

This rearrangement joins TRBV6-5 to TRBJ1-5, with D unresolved. Germline CDR1 is MNHEY and CDR2 is SVGAGI. The CDR3 totals 14 residues. Trimming cost V 5 bases and J 3 bases, with 11 bases left between them. The chain's CDR3 is CASSETNLNQPQHF. The CDR3 nucleotides read TGTGCCAGCAGTGAGACAAATCTCAATCAGCCCCAGCATTTT.